The TCR beta chain under discussion was sequenced for a study of cytomegalovirus exposure and HLA in healthy donors. About the study: Earlier results showed 90 million to 130 million unique TCR beta sequences derived from roughly 200 million T cells.

This clone was seen just once. Antigen unknown. The germline CDR1 and CDR2 sequences are GTSNPN and SVGIG (reference sequence). Trimming at V came to 7 bases and at J to 3 bases, leaving 18 bases not matched to a gene. The CDR3 spans 18 residues. Findings of the study overall: Associated with cytomegalovirus, according to the listing, were 164 TCR beta chains. Some public TCRs appeared in many individuals, while most sequences were rare.

The donors were healthy bone marrow donors. In the PCR, 60 Vbeta and 13 Jbeta primers were used. Profiling relied on immunoSEQ multiplex PCR, and the TCRdb table lists in-frame clones only, not all of them. The sample shows 55,000 to 75,000 clones, approximately 77% of them seen only once. The sequenced sample consisted of PBMCs. The chain employs TRBV30 and TRBJ2-7, with TRBD2 matching over 13 bases. This sequence was found in a woman in her 30s in good health and CMV-seropositive. The CDR3 nucleotides read TGTGCCTCTACACTATCCGGGACTAGCGGGAACTCCTACTACGAGCAGTACTTC. Translation: CASTLSGTSGNSYYEQYF.